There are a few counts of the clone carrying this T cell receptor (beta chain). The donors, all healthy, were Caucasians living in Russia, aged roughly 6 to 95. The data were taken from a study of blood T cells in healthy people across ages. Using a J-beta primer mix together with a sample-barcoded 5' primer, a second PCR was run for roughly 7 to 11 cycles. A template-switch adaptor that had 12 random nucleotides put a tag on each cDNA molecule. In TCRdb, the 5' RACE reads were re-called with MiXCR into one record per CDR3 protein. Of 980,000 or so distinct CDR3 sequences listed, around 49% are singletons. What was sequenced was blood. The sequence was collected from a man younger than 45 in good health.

The chain's CDR3 is CASSQVGGGSTDTQYF. CDR3 coding DNA: TGTGCCAGCAGCCAAGTCGGGGGGGGTAGCACAGATACGCAGTATTTT. The V call is TRBV4-2, the J call TRBJ2-3, with TRBD2 matching over 8 bases. The J segment lost 0 bases and the V segment lost 1 base, leaving 3 bases of the junction unmatched. This CDR3 region has 16 residues. Germline loops: CDR1 LGHNA, CDR2 YNFKEQ.